This TCR beta chain is drawn from a study of blood T cell repertoires in COVID-19. On the study more broadly: Sources were T cells, B-cell-depleted T cells, or PBMCs; the material itself was cDNA or gDNA.

There are 13 residues in the CDR3. V lost 8 bases, J lost 3 bases, and 11 bases lay in between. The V gene's germline CDR1 is MNHEY and CDR2 SVGAGI. Sequenced by immunoSEQ multiplex PCR; TCRdb stores in-frame clones only, minus some. Of 120,000 to 150,000 clones detected, approximately 87% appear once; the ten largest clones hold more than 3.5%. In its sample, this clone was seen a few times. The sequence was obtained from a woman aged 40 to 50 with acute or convalescent COVID-19. The chain has TRBV6-5 and TRBJ2-1; D might be TRBD2 (6 bases). Sequencing was performed on peripheral blood. CDR3 residues: CASGSGDYNEQFF. The CDR3 DNA sequence: TGTGCCAGCGGTTCGGGGGACTACAATGAGCAGTTCTTC.